This T cell receptor (beta chain) originates from a study of beta chain features in type 1 diabetes. Study results and limitations: Shorter TCRB CDR3s, moderately but significantly so, were found in Type 1 diabetes patients in all four CD4+ subsets.

Sorted populations were all over 95% pure. Isolated RNA was reverse transcribed in full, so expressed TCRB transcripts were sequenced. Sequencing used immunoSEQ multiplex PCR; TCRdb keeps in-frame clones, though not all of them. The sample has under 200,000 clones; around 8.4% are singletons. About this clone itself: Its target is unknown. This same CDR3 is encoded by further DNA sequences in the sample.

The germline V gene has CDR1 SGDLS and CDR2 YYNGEE. The CDR3 totals 14 residues. Trimming removed 0 bases from V and 0 bases from J, with 7 bases in between. The chain combines TRBV9 with TRBJ2-7, with D perhaps TRBD1 (5 bases). The sample consisted of central memory CD4+ T cells from blood. The origin of this receptor is a woman under 30 with type 1 diabetes. CDR3 bases: TGTGCCAGCAGCGTAGGGACAAACTCCTACGAGCAGTACTTC. Translated, it gives CASSVGTNSYEQYF.